This T cell receptor beta chain was recorded in a study of blood T cell repertoires in COVID-19. Produced via immunoSEQ multiplex PCR; TCRdb's table is partial and in-frame only. The sample holds approximately 290,000 clones, roughly 88% seen once. This CDR3 comprises 13 residues. Germline lookup yields CDR1 SEHNR and CDR2 FQNEAQ (reference sequence). Trimming stripped 1 base from V and 6 bases from J, with 4 bases between. Sequenced: PBMCs or T cells enriched from blood (not recorded which). V is TRBV7-9 and J is TRBJ1-6; D gene uncertain. The TCR was taken from a woman aged 25 to 45 who had recovered from COVID-19. CDR3 sequence: CASSLGPNSPLHF. CDR3 bases: TGTGCCAGCAGCTTAGGGCCTAATTCACCCCTCCACTTT.